This T cell receptor beta chain was sequenced during a study of blood T cell repertoires in COVID-19. Study information: Acute and convalescent COVID-19 specimens originated in the United States, Italy and Spain.

Source study methods: Amplification from reference gene primers served as the basis for estimated nucleated cell counts. TCRdb's table, derived via immunoSEQ multiplex PCR, lists solely in-frame clones and lacks some. The DNA gave D and trimming, while V, J and clone size come from that table. The sample holds roughly 100,000 clones, around 90% seen once. The V gene's germline CDR1 is MNHEY and CDR2 SVGAGI. J lost 7 bases, V lost 6 bases, and 14 bases had no gene match. CDR3 length: 15 amino acids. The chain uses TRBV6-5 and TRBJ2-5; 7 nucleotides align to TRBD1. The clonotype originates from a man aged 45-65 years with active COVID-19. The sequenced sample consisted of peripheral blood. The CDR3 DNA is TGTGCCAGCAGGGCCCGAGAACAGGGGCTTGCGACCCAGTACTTC. It encodes CASRAREQGLATQYF.